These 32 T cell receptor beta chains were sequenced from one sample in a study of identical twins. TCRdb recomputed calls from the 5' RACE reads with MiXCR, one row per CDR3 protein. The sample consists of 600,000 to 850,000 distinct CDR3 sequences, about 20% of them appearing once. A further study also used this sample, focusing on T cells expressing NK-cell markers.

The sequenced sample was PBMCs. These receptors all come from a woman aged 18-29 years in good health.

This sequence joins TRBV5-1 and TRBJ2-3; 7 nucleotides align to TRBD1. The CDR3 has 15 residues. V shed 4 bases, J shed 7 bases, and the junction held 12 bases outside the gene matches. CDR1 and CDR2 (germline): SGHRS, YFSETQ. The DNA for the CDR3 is TGCGCCAGCAGCAAAGACAGGGACCCCATCCATACGCAGTATTTT. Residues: CASSKDRDPIHTQYF.

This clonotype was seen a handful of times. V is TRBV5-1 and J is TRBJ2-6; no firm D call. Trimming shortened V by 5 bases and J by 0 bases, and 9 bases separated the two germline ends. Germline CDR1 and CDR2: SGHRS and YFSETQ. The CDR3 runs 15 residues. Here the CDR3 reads CASRTLFSGANVLTF. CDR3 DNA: TGCGCCAGCAGGACCCTATTCTCTGGGGCCAACGTCCTGACTTTC.

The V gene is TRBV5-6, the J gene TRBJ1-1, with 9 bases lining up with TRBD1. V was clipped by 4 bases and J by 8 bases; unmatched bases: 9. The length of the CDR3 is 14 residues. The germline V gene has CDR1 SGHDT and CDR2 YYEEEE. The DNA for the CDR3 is TGTGCCAGCAGCCCTAGAAGGACAGGGGAAGAAGCTTTCTTT. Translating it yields CASSPRRTGEEAFF. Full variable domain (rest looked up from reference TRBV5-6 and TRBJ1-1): DAGVTQSPTHLIKTRGQQVTLRCSPKSGHDTVSWYQQALGQGPQFIFQYYEEEERQRGNFPDRFSGHQFPNYSSELNVNALLLGDSALYLCASSPRRTGEEAFFGQGTRLTVV.

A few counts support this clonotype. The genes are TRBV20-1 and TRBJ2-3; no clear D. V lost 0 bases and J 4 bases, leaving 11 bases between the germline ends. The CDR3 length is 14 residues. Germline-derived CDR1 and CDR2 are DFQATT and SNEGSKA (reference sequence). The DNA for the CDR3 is TGCAGTGCTAGAGATGCATCGTCTGCAGATACGCAGTATTTT. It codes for CSARDASSADTQYF.

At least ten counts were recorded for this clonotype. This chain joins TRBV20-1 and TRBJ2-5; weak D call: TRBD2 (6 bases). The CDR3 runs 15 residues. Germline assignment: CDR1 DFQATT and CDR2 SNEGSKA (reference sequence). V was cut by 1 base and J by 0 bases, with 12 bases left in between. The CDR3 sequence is CSARATSRDQETQYF. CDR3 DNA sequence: TGCAGTGCTAGAGCAACTAGCAGAGACCAAGAGACCCAGTACTTC.

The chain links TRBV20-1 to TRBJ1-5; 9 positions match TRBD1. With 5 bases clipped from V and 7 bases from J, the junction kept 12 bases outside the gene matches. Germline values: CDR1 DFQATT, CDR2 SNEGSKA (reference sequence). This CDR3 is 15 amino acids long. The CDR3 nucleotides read TGCAGTGCTTCCGGGACAGGGCACGTGCGGCAGCCCCAGCATTTT. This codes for CSASGTGHVRQPQHF.

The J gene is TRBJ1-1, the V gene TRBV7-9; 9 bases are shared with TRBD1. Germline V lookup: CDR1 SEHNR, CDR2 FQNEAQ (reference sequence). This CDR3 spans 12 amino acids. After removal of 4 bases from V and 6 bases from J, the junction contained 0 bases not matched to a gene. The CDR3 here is CASSWTGAEAFF. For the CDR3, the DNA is TGTGCCAGCAGCTGGACAGGGGCTGAAGCTTTCTTT.

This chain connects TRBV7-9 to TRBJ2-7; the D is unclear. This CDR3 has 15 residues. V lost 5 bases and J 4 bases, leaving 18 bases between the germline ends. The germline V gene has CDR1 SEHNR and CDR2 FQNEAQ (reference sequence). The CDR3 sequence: CASSPIGSGYYEQYF. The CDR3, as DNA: TGTGCCAGCAGCCCGATCGGGTCTGGCTATTACGAGCAGTACTTC.

The CDR3 sequence is CASSPGGALHQPQHF. The CDR3 region has the DNA TGTGCCAGCAGTCCCGGGGGGGCTCTGCATCAGCCCCAGCATTTT. This rearrangement joins TRBV12-3 or TRBV12-4 to TRBJ1-5, with D perhaps matching TRBD1 (6 bases). The CDR3 consists of 15 residues. V lost 5 bases and J 5 bases, leaving 16 bases between the germline ends.

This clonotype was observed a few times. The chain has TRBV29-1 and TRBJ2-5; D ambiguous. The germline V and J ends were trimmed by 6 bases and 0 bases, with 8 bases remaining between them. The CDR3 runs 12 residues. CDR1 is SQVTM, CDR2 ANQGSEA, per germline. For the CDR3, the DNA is TGCAGCGTGACCTGGAACCAAGAGACCCAGTACTTC. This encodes CSVTWNQETQYF.

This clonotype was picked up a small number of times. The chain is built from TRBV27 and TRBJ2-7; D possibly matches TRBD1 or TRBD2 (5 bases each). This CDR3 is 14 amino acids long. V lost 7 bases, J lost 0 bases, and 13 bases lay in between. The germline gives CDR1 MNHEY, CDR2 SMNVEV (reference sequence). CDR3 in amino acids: CASKGTQHSYEQYF. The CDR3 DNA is TGTGCCAGCAAGGGGACCCAACACTCCTACGAGCAGTACTTC.

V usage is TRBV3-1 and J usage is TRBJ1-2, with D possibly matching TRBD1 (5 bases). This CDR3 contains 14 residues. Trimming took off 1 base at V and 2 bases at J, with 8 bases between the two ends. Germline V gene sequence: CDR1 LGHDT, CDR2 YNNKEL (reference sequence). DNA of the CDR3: TGTGCCAGCAGCCAAGTTCGGGGGAACTATGGCTACACCTTC. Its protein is CASSQVRGNYGYTF.

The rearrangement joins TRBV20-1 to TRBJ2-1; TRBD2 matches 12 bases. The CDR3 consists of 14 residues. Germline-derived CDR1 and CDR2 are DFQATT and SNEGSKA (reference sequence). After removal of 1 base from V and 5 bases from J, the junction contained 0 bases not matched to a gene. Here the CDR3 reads CSARGLAGDNEQFF. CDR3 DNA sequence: TGCAGTGCTAGAGGACTAGCGGGAGACAATGAGCAGTTCTTC.

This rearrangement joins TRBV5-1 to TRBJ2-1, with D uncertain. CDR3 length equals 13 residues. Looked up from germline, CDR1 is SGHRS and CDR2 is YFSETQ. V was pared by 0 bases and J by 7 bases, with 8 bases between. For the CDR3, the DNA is TGCGCCAGCAGCTTGGAACCCCAGAATGAGCAGTTCTTC. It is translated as CASSLEPQNEQFF.

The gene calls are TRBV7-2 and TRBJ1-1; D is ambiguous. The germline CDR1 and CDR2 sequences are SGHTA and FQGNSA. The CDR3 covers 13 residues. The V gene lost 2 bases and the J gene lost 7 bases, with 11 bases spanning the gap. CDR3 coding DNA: TGTGCCAGCAGCTTATCGGACGGTAATGAAGCTTTCTTT. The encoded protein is CASSLSDGNEAFF.

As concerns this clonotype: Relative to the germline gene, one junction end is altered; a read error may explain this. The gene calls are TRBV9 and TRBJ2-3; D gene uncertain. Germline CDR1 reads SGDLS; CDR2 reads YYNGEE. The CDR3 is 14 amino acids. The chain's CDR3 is CASSAIGFTDTLYF. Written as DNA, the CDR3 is TGTGCCAGCAGCGCCATCGGGTTCACAGATACGCTGTATTTT.

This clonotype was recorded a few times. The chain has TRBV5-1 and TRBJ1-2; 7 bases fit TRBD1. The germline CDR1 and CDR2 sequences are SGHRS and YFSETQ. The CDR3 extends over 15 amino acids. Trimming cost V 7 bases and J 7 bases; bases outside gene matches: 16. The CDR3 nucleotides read TGCGCCAGCTCAACGGGGACAGCCGCGTCGGGTGGCTACACCTTC. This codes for CASSTGTAASGGYTF.

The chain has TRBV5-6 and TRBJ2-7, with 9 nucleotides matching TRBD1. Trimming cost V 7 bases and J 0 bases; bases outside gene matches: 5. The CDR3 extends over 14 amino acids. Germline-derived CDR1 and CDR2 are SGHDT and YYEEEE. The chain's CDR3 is CASGTGQGSYEQYF. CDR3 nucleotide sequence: TGTGCCAGCGGTACGGGACAGGGCTCCTACGAGCAGTACTTC.

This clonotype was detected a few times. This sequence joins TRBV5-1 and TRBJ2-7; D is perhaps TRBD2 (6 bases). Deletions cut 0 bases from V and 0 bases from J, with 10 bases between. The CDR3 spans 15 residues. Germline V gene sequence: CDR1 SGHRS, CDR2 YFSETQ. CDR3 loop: CASSLGGANSYEQYF. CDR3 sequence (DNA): TGCGCCAGCAGCTTGGGCGGGGCCAACTCCTACGAGCAGTACTTC.

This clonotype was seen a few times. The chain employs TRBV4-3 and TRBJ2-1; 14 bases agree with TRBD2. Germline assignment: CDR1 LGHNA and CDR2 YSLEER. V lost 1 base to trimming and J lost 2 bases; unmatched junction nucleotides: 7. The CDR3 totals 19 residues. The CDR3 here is CASSQGLAGGPTAYNEQFF. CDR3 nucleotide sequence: TGCGCCAGCAGCCAAGGACTAGCGGGAGGGCCTACGGCCTACAATGAGCAGTTCTTC.

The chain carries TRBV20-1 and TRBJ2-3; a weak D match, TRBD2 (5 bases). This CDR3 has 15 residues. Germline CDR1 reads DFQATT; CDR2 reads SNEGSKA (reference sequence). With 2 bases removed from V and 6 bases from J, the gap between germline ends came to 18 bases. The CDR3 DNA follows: TGCAGTGCTAGAAACCCCCTAAGCGGTGGGGATACGCAGTATTTT. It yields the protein CSARNPLSGGDTQYF.

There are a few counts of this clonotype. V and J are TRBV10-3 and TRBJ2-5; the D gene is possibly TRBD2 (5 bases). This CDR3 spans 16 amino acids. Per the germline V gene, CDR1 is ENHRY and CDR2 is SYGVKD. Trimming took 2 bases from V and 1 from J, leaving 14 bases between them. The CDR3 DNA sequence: TGTGCCATCAGTGAGCTGGGCGGGTGGCCCCAAGAGACCCAGTACTTC. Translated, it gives CAISELGGWPQETQYF.

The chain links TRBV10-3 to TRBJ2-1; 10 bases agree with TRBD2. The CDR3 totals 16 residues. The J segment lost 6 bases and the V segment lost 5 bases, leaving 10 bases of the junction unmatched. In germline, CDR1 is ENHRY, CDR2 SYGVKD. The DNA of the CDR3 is TGTGCCATCAGTCGAGCTGGACTAGCGGTTACCAATGAGCAGTTCTTC. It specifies CAISRAGLAVTNEQFF.

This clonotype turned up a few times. DNA of the CDR3: TGCAGCGGACGAGAGGGTCTCGACACTGAAGCTTTCTTT. Translating it yields CSGREGLDTEAFF. The chain joins TRBV29-1 to TRBJ1-1; the D is unclear. The CDR3 is made up of 13 amino acids. CDR1 SQVTM and CDR2 ANQGSEA come from the germline V gene. V was shortened by 7 bases and J by 3 bases, with 15 bases between the two germline ends.

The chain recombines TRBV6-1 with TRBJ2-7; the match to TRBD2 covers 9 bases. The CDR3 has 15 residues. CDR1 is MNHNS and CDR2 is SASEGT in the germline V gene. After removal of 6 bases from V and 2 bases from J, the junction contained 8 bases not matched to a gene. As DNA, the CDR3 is TGTGCCAGCAGCCCCACTAGCGGGTGCCCCTACGAGCAGTACTTC. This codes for CASSPTSGCPYEQYF.

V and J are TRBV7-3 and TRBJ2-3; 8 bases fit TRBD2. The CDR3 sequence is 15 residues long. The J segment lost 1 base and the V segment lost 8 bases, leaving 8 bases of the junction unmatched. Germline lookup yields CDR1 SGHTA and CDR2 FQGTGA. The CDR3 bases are TGTGCCAGCGCGGACCGGGGGGGTGGCACAGATACGCAGTATTTT. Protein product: CASADRGGGTDTQYF. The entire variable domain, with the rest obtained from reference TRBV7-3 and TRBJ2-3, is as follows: GAGVSQTPSNKVTEKGKYVELRCDPISGHTALYWYRQSLGQGPEFLIYFQGTGAADDSGLPNDRFFAVRPEGSVSTLKIQRTERGDSAVYLCASADRGGGTDTQYFGPGTRLTVL.

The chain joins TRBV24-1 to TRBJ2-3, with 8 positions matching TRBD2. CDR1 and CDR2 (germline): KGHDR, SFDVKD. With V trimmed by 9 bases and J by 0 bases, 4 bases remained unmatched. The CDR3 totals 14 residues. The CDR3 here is CATGPSGSTDTQYF. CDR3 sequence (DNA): TGTGCCACCGGTCCTAGCGGGAGCACAGATACGCAGTATTTT.

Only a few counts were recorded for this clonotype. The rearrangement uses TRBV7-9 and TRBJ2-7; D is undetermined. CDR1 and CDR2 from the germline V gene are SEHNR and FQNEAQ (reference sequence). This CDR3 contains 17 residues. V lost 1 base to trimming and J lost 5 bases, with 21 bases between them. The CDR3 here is CASSLVLLTQGSHEQYF. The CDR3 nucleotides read TGTGCCAGCAGCTTAGTCCTGCTGACACAAGGCAGCCACGAGCAGTACTTC.

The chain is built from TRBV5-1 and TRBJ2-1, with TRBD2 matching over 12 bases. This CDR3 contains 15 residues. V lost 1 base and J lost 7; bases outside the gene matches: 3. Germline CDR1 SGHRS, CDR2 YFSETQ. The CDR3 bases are TGCGCCAGCAGCTTGACCACTAGCGGGGGGAATGAGCAGTTCTTC. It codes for CASSLTTSGGNEQFF.

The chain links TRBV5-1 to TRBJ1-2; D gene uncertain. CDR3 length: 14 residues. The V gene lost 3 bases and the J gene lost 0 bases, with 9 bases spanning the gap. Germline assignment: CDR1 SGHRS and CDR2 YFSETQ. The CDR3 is CASSSENANYGYTF. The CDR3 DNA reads TGCGCCAGCAGCTCGGAGAACGCTAACTATGGCTACACCTTC.

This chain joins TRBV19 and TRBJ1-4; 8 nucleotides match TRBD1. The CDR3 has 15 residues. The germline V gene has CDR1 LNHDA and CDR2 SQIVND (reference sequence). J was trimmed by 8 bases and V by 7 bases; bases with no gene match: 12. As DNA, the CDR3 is TGTGCCAGTACCTCATCCAGGGGGCGTGGAGAAAAACTGTTTTTT. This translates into CASTSSRGRGEKLFF.

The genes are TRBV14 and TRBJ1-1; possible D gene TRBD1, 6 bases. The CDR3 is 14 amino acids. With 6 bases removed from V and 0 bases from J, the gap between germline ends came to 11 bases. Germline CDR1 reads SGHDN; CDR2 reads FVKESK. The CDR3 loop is CASRKGVMNTEAFF. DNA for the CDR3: TGTGCCAGCAGGAAGGGGGTTATGAACACTGAAGCTTTCTTT.